Listed here are 9 T cell receptor beta chains from one sample, sequenced in a study of shared clonotypes between healthy human individuals. Assay: immunoSEQ multiplex PCR; the TCRdb copy retains only in-frame clones and omits some. The sample has about a million clones; more than 75% are singletons. What was sequenced was memory CD4+ T cells sorted from blood. Documented subset: CD45RA-negative fraction. Receptors were obtained from a man between 18 and 35 years old in good health.

The CDR3 here is CASSTPQSGQYF. For the CDR3, the DNA is TGTGCCAGCAGCACCCCCCAGAGTGGGCAGTACTTC. This sequence joins TRBV28 and TRBJ2-7; D is uncertain. There are 12 residues in the CDR3. CDR1 and CDR2 from the germline V gene are MDHEN and SYDVKM. V lost 6 bases, J lost 9 bases, and 15 bases lay in between.

The chain has TRBV19 and TRBJ2-1; 10 bases match TRBD2. CDR1 and CDR2 from the germline V gene are LNHDA and SQIVND (reference sequence). There are 15 residues in the CDR3. V trimming: 6 bases; J trimming: 5 bases; junction bases outside the gene matches: 7. CDR3 region: CASRASGGAHNEQFF. The CDR3 DNA follows: TGTGCCAGTAGGGCTAGCGGGGGTGCTCACAATGAGCAGTTCTTC.

The rearrangement uses TRBV7-3 and TRBJ2-5; a weak D match, TRBD2 (5 bases). CDR1 SGHTA and CDR2 FQGTGA come from the germline V gene. The CDR3 totals 15 residues. V lost 4 bases, J lost 2 bases, and 14 bases lay in between. In DNA form, the CDR3 reads TGTGCCAGCAGCTCCCGAGGCGGGCAACAAGAGACCCAGTACTTC. It specifies CASSSRGGQQETQYF.

CDR3 sequence (DNA): TGTGCCAGCAGCCCCGGGACTAGCGGCACAGATACGCAGTATTTT. Protein product: CASSPGTSGTDTQYF. This chain links TRBV14 with TRBJ2-3, with 10 bases aligning to TRBD2. CDR1 SGHDN and CDR2 FVKESK come from the germline V gene. V was clipped by 4 bases and J by 1 base; unmatched bases: 2. The CDR3 is 15 amino acids.

The V and J genes are TRBV7-9 and TRBJ2-7; 11 bases are shared with TRBD1. The CDR3 consists of 13 residues. The junction had 4 bases not matched to a gene; V was cut back by 5 bases and J by 7 bases. Germline lookup yields CDR1 SEHNR and CDR2 FQNEAQ (reference sequence). The CDR3 region is CASSMGQGVEQYF. The CDR3 bases are TGTGCCAGCAGCATGGGACAGGGGGTTGAGCAGTACTTC.

This clone was picked up a small number of times. This chain joins TRBV28 and TRBJ1-5, with TRBD1 identical over 12 bases. The V segment lost 2 bases and the J segment 11 bases; nucleotides outside the gene matches: 7. The CDR3 covers 15 residues. Germline V CDR1 and CDR2: MDHEN, SYDVKM. Here the CDR3 reads CASSLPGTGGRTQHF. The CDR3 DNA follows: TGTGCCAGCAGTTTACCCGGGACAGGGGGCCGAACCCAGCATTTT.

About this clone: This probably arose from a read error, given a far larger clone one base away. The chain employs TRBV5-4 and TRBJ2-2, with D uncertain. The CDR3 is 12 residues long. The germline V gene has CDR1 SGHNT and CDR2 YYREEE (reference sequence). Trimming took 5 bases from V and 3 from J, leaving 5 bases between them. The CDR3 loop is CASSSDTGELFF. The CDR3 DNA reads TGTGCCAGCAGTTCCGACACCGGGGAGCTGTTTTTT. The complete variable domain, with remaining parts taken from reference TRBV5-4 and TRBJ2-2, reads ETGVTQSPTHLIKTRGQQVTLRCSSQSGHNTVSWYQQALGQGPQFIFQYYREEENGRGNFPPRFSGLQFPNYSSELNVNALELDDSALYLCASSSDTGELFFGEGSRLTVL.

CDR3 coding DNA: TGTGCCAGCAGCTTAACCTCTAGCGGGAGGGTGGCAGATACGCAGTATTTT. This codes for CASSLTSSGRVADTQYF. The chain employs TRBV27 and TRBJ2-3; 12 nucleotides match TRBD2. This CDR3 is 17 amino acids long. CDR1 MNHEY and CDR2 SMNVEV come from the germline V gene (reference sequence). V lost 6 bases and J lost 4; bases outside the gene matches: 11.

This clone was observed once. This specimen includes other DNA sequences encoding the same CDR3. The rearrangement links TRBV7-2 to TRBJ2-1; D gene uncertain. The CDR3 is 11 residues long. Germline V gene lookup returns CDR1 SGHTA and CDR2 FQGNSA. Trimming shortened V by 5 bases and J by 4 bases, and 3 bases separated the two germline ends. The CDR3: CASSGYNEQFF. In nucleotides, the CDR3 is TGTGCCAGCAGCGGTTACAATGAGCAGTTCTTC.